The sequence of this T cell receptor (beta chain) was determined in a study of blood T cell repertoires in COVID-19. Study at large: The study drew acute and convalescent COVID-19 samples from the United States, Italy and Spain.

Participants reported their clinical history, and cohort assignment relied on those reports. What the recovered Cohort 3 donors had was two negative PCRs, clearance, or symptom resolution. Profiled with immunoSEQ multiplex PCR; TCRdb holds only in-frame clones, not every one. The data contain approximately 130,000 clones, roughly four fifths of them singletons. The CDR3 has 13 amino acids. V was cut by 2 bases and J by 3 bases, with 4 bases left in between. CDR1 and CDR2 from the germline V gene are MNHEY and SMNVEV (reference sequence). This TCR came from a man between 25 and 39 years old who had recovered from COVID-19. Material: PBMCs or T cells enriched from blood (not recorded which). V is TRBV27 and J is TRBJ2-2, with no clear D. CDR3 nucleotides: TGTGCCAGCAGTTTAACTGACACCGGGGAGCTGTTTTTT. Its translation is CASSLTDTGELFF.